This TCR beta chain was identified in a study of circulating CD8 cells and anti-PD-1 response in melanoma. The QIAseq Immune Repertoire TCR panel built the libraries from approximately 15 ng of total RNA. TCRdb reprocessed the reads with MiXCR, giving one entry per CDR3 protein. This sample has 500 to 800 distinct CDR3 sequences, with about 7.9% found just once. V shed 1 base and J shed 7 bases, with 11 bases lying between them. This CDR3 has 13 residues. The germline V gene encodes CDR1 GTSNPN and CDR2 SVGIG (reference sequence). This clonotype counts as large. From live CD3+CD8+TCRalphabeta+ cells, four PD-1 and/or TIGIT subsets were sorted.

This TCR came from a human donor with melanoma. The chain links TRBV30 to TRBJ2-4; a weak D match, TRBD1 (6 bases). This specimen was CD8+ T cells from PBMCs, taken at baseline or after one month of anti-PD-1 therapy (not recorded which). The CDR3 protein is CAWSGQAANIQYF. The CDR3 nucleotides are TGTGCCTGGAGTGGACAGGCGGCTAACATTCAGTACTTC. The full variable domain, in which reference TRBV30 and TRBJ2-4 provide the parts outside the CDR3, is SQTIHQWPATLVQPVGSPLSLECTVEGTSNPNLYWYRQAAGRGLQLLFYSVGIGQISSEVPQNLSASRPQDRQFILSSKKLLLSDSGFYLCAWSGQAANIQYFGAGTRLSVL.